These 3 T cell receptor beta chains were sequenced from one sample in a study of OX40 agonist ivuxolimab in advanced cancers. Generated by immunoSEQ multiplex PCR, the TCRdb table keeps only in-frame clones and is missing some. Counted here are more than 70,000 clones, roughly 85% occurring once; the ten biggest clones make up 2%. Here the sequenced sample was CD4+ or CD8+ T cells sorted from blood, taken in a trial of the OX40 agonist ivuxolimab. The source is an adult with an advanced solid tumor such as melanoma, head and neck, liver or kidney cancer.

This chain uses TRBV10-3 with TRBJ1-6; possibly TRBD1 for D (6 bases). Germline V CDR1 and CDR2: ENHRY, SYGVKD. The CDR3 runs to 16 residues. V lost 4 bases and J lost 4, with 14 bases in between. The CDR3 here is CAISVDSSHYNSPLHF. CDR3 in DNA: TGTGCCATCAGTGTGGACAGTAGCCATTATAATTCACCCCTCCACTTT.

The V and J genes are TRBV5-6 and TRBJ2-1; D perhaps matches TRBD1 (5 bases). Trimming removed 7 bases from V and 0 bases from J, with 14 bases in between. Germline assignment: CDR1 SGHDT and CDR2 YYEEEE. The CDR3 length is 15 residues. Here the CDR3 DNA reads TGTGCCAGCGGGGCCGGACCGAGCTCCTACAATGAGCAGTTCTTC. This sequence encodes CASGAGPSSYNEQFF.

The chain couples TRBV5-1 to TRBJ2-7, with 10 nucleotides matching TRBD2. Trimming cost V 1 base and J 6 bases; bases outside gene matches: 4. This CDR3 has 14 amino acids. Germline V CDR1 and CDR2: SGHRS, YFSETQ. The DNA of the CDR3 is TGCGCCAGCAGCTTGCAGACTAGCGGGTTCGAGCAGTACTTC. This codes for CASSLQTSGFEQYF.